This T cell receptor beta chain derives from a study of cytomegalovirus exposure and HLA in healthy donors. Study context: Assignment to the Caucasian-associated ancestry cluster applied to around 76% of the approximately 420 genotyped donors. General study findings and limits: TCR beta V- and J-gene trimming, according to a later analysis, was linked to a missense DCLRE1C variant. Sequencing depth across donors, presence/absence analyses assumed, was roughly uniform.

Primers: 60 Vbeta forward and 13 Jbeta reverse. Libraries were prepared by immunoSEQ multiplex PCR; TCRdb keeps only in-frame clonotypes and omits some of them. The sample contains approximately 110,000 clones, over 65% of which appear only once. The CDR3 is made up of 16 amino acids. The germline gives CDR1 GTSNPN, CDR2 SVGIG (reference sequence). Germline trimming cut 4 bases from V and 4 bases from J; bases unmatched to any gene: 14. Although they were nominally healthy when sampled, donors likely had unrecorded immune exposures. This clone has a handful of counts. The antigen is undetermined. The rearrangement links TRBV30 to TRBJ1-1; 8 bases match TRBD1. The sequence was obtained from a young woman in good health and CMV-seronegative. Sequenced sample: PBMCs. CDR3 residues: CAWKGSGGEGGTEAFF. CDR3 nucleotides: TGTGCCTGGAAAGGGTCAGGGGGCGAGGGTGGCACTGAAGCTTTCTTT.